Included here is one T cell receptor (beta chain) sequence, with context. Its matching antigen is unknown. Both 60 Vbeta primers and 13 Jbeta primers went into the PCR. Method: immunoSEQ multiplex PCR; TCRdb's copy keeps in-frame clones and lacks some. This table holds roughly 120,000 clones, around 79% found once. The sample belongs to a study of cytomegalovirus exposure and HLA in healthy donors. Notes on the study in general: Earlier analysis yielded a pattern in which most TCR beta V segments were productive about 90% or about 30% of the time. The authors enumerated over 150 TCR beta chains as linked to cytomegalovirus. Roughly uniform depth of sequencing across donors was assumed in presence/absence analyses.

Healthy bone marrow donors made up the donor group. The clonotype was recovered from a woman in her 40s in good health and CMV-seronegative. The sample consisted of PBMCs.

As DNA, the CDR3 is TGTGCCATCACAAGAAGCCAACAGGGGAACACTGAAGCTTTCTTT. This sequence encodes CAITRSQQGNTEAFF. The chain couples TRBV10-3 to TRBJ1-1; D is perhaps TRBD1 (6 bases). The germline V gene has CDR1 ENHRY and CDR2 SYGVKD. The ends were cut back, 7 bases at V and 1 base at J, with 16 bases in the middle. The CDR3 contains 15 residues.